What follows are 23 T cell receptor beta chains derived from one specimen sequenced in a study of blood T cell repertoires in COVID-19. Profiling relied on immunoSEQ multiplex PCR, and the TCRdb table lists in-frame clones only, not all of them. The sample lists over 150,000 clones, roughly 79% occurring once. The material sequenced was peripheral blood. The source of these receptors is a woman over 75 with COVID-19, enrolled during active disease.

The sample holds a few counts of this clone. The rearrangement joins TRBV18 to TRBJ1-6; D is uncertain. There are 14 residues in the CDR3. V shed 6 bases and J shed 6 bases, with 12 bases lying between them. Looked up from germline, CDR1 is KGHSH and CDR2 is LQKENI. The CDR3 nucleotides read TGTGCCAGCTCCACGTTTGGCAGTAATTCACCCCTCCACTTT. This gives the protein CASSTFGSNSPLHF.

This clone turned up a few times. This sequence joins TRBV10-3 and TRBJ1-5; a possible D gene is TRBD1 (6 bases). Germline CDR1 ENHRY, CDR2 SYGVKD. The CDR3 consists of 13 residues. CDR3 sequence: CAGGDTFNQPQHF. The CDR3 bases are TGTGCTGGGGGGGACACTTTCAATCAGCCCCAGCATTTT.

This clone was seen a single time. The chain combines TRBV6-5 with TRBJ2-3, with D maybe TRBD1 (5 bases). The length of the CDR3 is 15 residues. Germline CDR1 and CDR2: MNHEY and SVGAGI. Trimming left V 7 bases short and J 0 bases short, with 14 bases between. CDR3 sequence: CASKRQRFSTDTQYF. The CDR3 nucleotides are TGTGCCAGCAAAAGACAGAGGTTTAGCACAGATACGCAGTATTTT.

The chain combines TRBV28 with TRBJ2-3; 7 bases agree with TRBD1. The length of the CDR3 is 14 residues. Germline-derived CDR1 and CDR2 are MDHEN and SYDVKM. After removal of 6 bases from V and 2 bases from J, the junction contained 5 bases not matched to a gene. DNA for the CDR3: TGTGCCAGCAGCCGGGACAGTCTCACAGATACGCAGTATTTT. Translation gives CASSRDSLTDTQYF.

The CDR3 coding sequence is TGTGCCAGCTCATCACTGGGCCCAGCGGGGGAGCAGTACTTC. It translates to CASSSLGPAGEQYF. This chain connects TRBV18 to TRBJ2-7; 7 bases align to TRBD2. The CDR3 consists of 14 residues. Germline V gives CDR1 KGHSH, CDR2 LQKENI. J was trimmed by 7 bases and V by 5 bases; bases with no gene match: 11.

The J gene is TRBJ1-1, the V gene TRBV28; D not certain. The germline V and J ends were trimmed by 4 bases and 10 bases, with 10 bases remaining between them. CDR1 is MDHEN, CDR2 SYDVKM, per germline. This CDR3 has 11 amino acids. The CDR3 reads CASSSTSVAFF. DNA for the CDR3: TGTGCCAGCAGTTCAACCAGCGTAGCTTTCTTT.

This clone appeared a few times. The chain employs TRBV2 and TRBJ1-4, with 7 nucleotides matching TRBD1. The CDR3 is made up of 14 amino acids. V lost 6 bases and J lost 5; bases outside the gene matches: 6. Germline values: CDR1 SNHLY, CDR2 FYNNEI. Here the CDR3 reads CASRGQLLNEKLFF. The CDR3 coding sequence is TGTGCCAGCAGGGGACAGCTCCTAAATGAAAAACTGTTTTTT. Together with reference TRBV2 and TRBJ1-4, the CDR3 gives the full variable domain: EPEVTQTPSHQVTQMGQEVILRCVPISNHLYFYWYRQILGQKVEFLVSFYNNEISEKSEIFDDQFSVERPDGSNFTLKIRSTKLEDSAMYFCASRGQLLNEKLFFGSGTQLSVL.

The J gene is TRBJ1-2, the V gene TRBV5-1, with 10 positions matching TRBD1. The germline V gene encodes CDR1 SGHRS and CDR2 YFSETQ. V lost 4 bases to trimming and J lost 2 bases; unmatched junction nucleotides: 11. The CDR3 length is 17 residues. CDR3 sequence: CASSPGDRGRINYGYTF. The CDR3 nucleotides are TGCGCCAGCAGCCCGGGGGACAGGGGCCGGATAAACTATGGCTACACCTTC.

This clone was picked up one time. The chain is built from TRBV29-1 and TRBJ1-4; maybe TRBD1 (5 bases). Germline V gives CDR1 SQVTM, CDR2 ANQGSEA. The CDR3 loop spans 12 amino acids. V was pared by 4 bases and J by 4 bases, with 7 bases between. The CDR3 DNA sequence: TGCAGCGTTGGTCAGGGTAATGAAAAACTGTTTTTT. It codes for CSVGQGNEKLFF.

V is TRBV27 and J is TRBJ2-5; D perhaps matches TRBD1 (7 bases). There are 16 residues in the CDR3. Germline V gene data show CDR1 as MNHEY and CDR2 as SMNVEV (reference sequence). Trimming pared 5 bases from V and 4 bases from J, leaving 20 bases between. The CDR3 region is CASSADAGTAGETQYF. CDR3 DNA: TGTGCCAGCAGTGCCGATGCCGGGACAGCGGGAGAGACCCAGTACTTC.

This clone was counted between two and nine times. The V gene is TRBV3-1 (or the pseudogene TRBV3-2), the J gene TRBJ1-3, with D possibly TRBD1 on 6 matching bases. Germline V gene lookup returns CDR1 LGHDT and CDR2 YNNKEL (reference sequence). The CDR3 covers 14 residues. Deletions cut 6 bases from V and 2 bases from J, with 11 bases between. In DNA, the CDR3 is TGTGCCAGCAGTCTAGGGGGTGCTGGAAACACCATATATTTT. The encoded protein is CASSLGGAGNTIYF.

The genes are TRBV2 and TRBJ1-2, with D perhaps matching TRBD1 (6 bases). Germline loops: CDR1 SNHLY, CDR2 FYNNEI. The CDR3 runs 15 residues. Deletions cut 4 bases from V and 1 base from J, with 13 bases between. The CDR3 bases are TGTGCCAGCAGTGCCGGGGGGGCGCGTAACTATGGCTACACCTTC. The encoded protein is CASSAGGARNYGYTF.

This clone appeared once. This CDR3 is CASSQDPRRQGIGNTEAFF. The DNA of the CDR3 is TGCGCCAGCAGCCAAGATCCGAGACGACAGGGTATTGGGAACACTGAAGCTTTCTTT. This rearrangement joins TRBV4-1 to TRBJ1-1, with 7 nucleotides matching TRBD1. This CDR3 has 19 amino acids. Germline V CDR1 and CDR2: MGHRA, YSYEKL. V gave up 0 bases and J gave up 1 base; unmatched junction bases: 14.

The V call is TRBV7-9, the J call TRBJ1-2; D is possibly TRBD1 (5 bases). The ends were cut back, 5 bases at V and 10 bases at J, with 17 bases in the middle. Looked up from germline, CDR1 is SEHNR and CDR2 is FQNEAQ (reference sequence). CDR3 length equals 13 residues. The CDR3 nucleotides are TGTGCCAGCAGCGCAGCGTCGGCAGGGAACTACACCTTC. Translated: CASSAASAGNYTF.

CDR3 coding DNA: TGTGCCAGCGTGGCGAACACTGAAGCTTTCTTT. Amino acid sequence: CASVANTEAFF. This rearrangement joins TRBV7-9 to TRBJ1-1; no firm D call. There are 11 residues in the CDR3. V was cut by 8 bases and J by 1 base, with 5 bases left in between. The germline gives CDR1 SEHNR, CDR2 FQNEAQ (reference sequence).

The sample holds one count of this clone. V and J are TRBV7-9 and TRBJ2-4, with D maybe TRBD1 (6 bases). Between the trimmed V and J ends, which lost 5 bases and 1 base, there was a span of 12 bases. CDR3 length: 15 residues. Looked up from germline, CDR1 is SEHNR and CDR2 is FQNEAQ (reference sequence). The CDR3 here is CASSRQELAKNIQYF. Written as DNA, the CDR3 is TGTGCCAGCAGCAGACAGGAACTGGCCAAAAACATTCAGTACTTC.

The rearrangement uses TRBV23-1 and TRBJ1-4, with TRBD1 matching over 9 bases. TRBV23-1 counts as an open reading frame of uncertain function. V shed 6 bases and J 7 bases; nucleotides not matched to a gene: 12. The CDR3 contains 16 residues. The CDR3: CASSRRQGGLVEKLFF. DNA of the CDR3: TGCGCCAGCAGCCGGCGACAGGGGGGTTTAGTTGAAAAACTGTTTTTT.

This clone appeared a few times. The chain carries TRBV18 and TRBJ2-5; 12 bases line up with TRBD1. Germline-derived CDR1 and CDR2 are KGHSH and LQKENI. The CDR3 is 15 amino acids. J lost 4 bases, V lost 4 bases, and 4 bases had no gene match. CDR3 region: CASSRDRGLVETQYF. The CDR3 DNA reads as TGTGCCAGCTCACGGGACAGGGGGCTTGTAGAGACCCAGTACTTC.

This clone was observed a single time. This chain links TRBV27 with TRBJ1-2; D ambiguous. Trimming pared 6 bases from V and 6 bases from J, leaving 17 bases between. The germline V gene has CDR1 MNHEY and CDR2 SMNVEV (reference sequence). This CDR3 contains 14 residues. The CDR3: CASSHTPQMDGYTF. The DNA of the CDR3 is TGTGCCAGCAGCCACACCCCCCAAATGGATGGCTACACCTTC.

This chain joins TRBV2 and TRBJ2-7, with a possible D match to TRBD1 (5 bases). The CDR3 runs to 14 residues. Trimming left V 6 bases short and J 1 base short, with 13 bases between. Germline V CDR1 and CDR2: SNHLY, FYNNEI. The CDR3 protein is CASRQGGGSYEQYF. As DNA, the CDR3 is TGTGCCAGCAGGCAGGGTGGCGGATCCTACGAGCAGTACTTC.

The chain uses TRBV27 and TRBJ2-2, with D perhaps TRBD1 (6 bases). The CDR3 covers 16 residues. Trimming removed 3 bases from V and 0 bases from J, with 11 bases in between. Per germline, CDR1 MNHEY and CDR2 SMNVEV (reference sequence). The CDR3 protein is CASSFETGSNTGELFF. In DNA, the CDR3 is TGTGCCAGCAGTTTTGAGACAGGCTCGAACACCGGGGAGCTGTTTTTT.

The chain has TRBV7-8 and TRBJ2-1; 14 bases fit TRBD2. The CDR3 totals 19 residues. With 5 bases clipped from V and 7 bases from J, the junction kept 16 bases outside the gene matches. Germline values: CDR1 SGHVS, CDR2 FQNEAQ. CDR3 DNA: TGTGCCAGCAGCGCCAATTCCCGGACTAGCGGGAGGTTCGGAAATGAGCAGTTCTTC. Translated: CASSANSRTSGRFGNEQFF. Looking up the rest from reference TRBV7-8 and TRBJ2-1 gives the full variable domain: GAGVSQSPRYKVAKRGQDVALRCDPISGHVSLFWYQQALGQGPEFLTYFQNEAQLDKSGLPSDRFFAERPEGSVSTLKIQRTQQEDSAVYLCASSANSRTSGRFGNEQFFGPGTRLTVL.

The chain uses TRBV18 and TRBJ2-6; 8 bases line up with TRBD2. The germline gives CDR1 KGHSH, CDR2 LQKENI. The CDR3 runs 17 residues. V shed 5 bases, J shed 0 bases, and the junction held 6 bases outside the gene matches. CDR3 loop: CASSGGLVSSGANVLTF. Written as DNA, the CDR3 is TGTGCCAGCTCAGGGGGACTAGTATCCTCTGGGGCCAACGTCCTGACTTTC.